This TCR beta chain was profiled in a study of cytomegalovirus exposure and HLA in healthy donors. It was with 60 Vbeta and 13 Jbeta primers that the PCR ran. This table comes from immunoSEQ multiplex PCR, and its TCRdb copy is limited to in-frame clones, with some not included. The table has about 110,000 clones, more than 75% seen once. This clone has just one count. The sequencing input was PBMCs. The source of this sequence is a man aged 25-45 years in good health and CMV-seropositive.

Written as DNA, the CDR3 is TGCGCCAGCAGCTTGGGACAGGGGGCCGGGGAGCTGTTTTTT. It encodes CASSLGQGAGELFF. The V gene is TRBV5-1, the J gene TRBJ2-2; TRBD1 matches 9 bases. The V gene end was trimmed by 0 bases and the J gene end by 6 bases; junction bases not matched to a gene: 0. CDR3 length: 14 residues. Per the germline V gene, CDR1 is SGHRS and CDR2 is YFSETQ.